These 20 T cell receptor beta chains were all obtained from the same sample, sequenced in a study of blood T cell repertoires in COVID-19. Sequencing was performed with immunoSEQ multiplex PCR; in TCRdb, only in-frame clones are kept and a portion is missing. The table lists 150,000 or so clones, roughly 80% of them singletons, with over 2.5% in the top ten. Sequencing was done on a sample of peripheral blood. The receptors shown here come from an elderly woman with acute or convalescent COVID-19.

The CDR3 nucleotides read TGTGCCAGCAGTAGGCTGGGTGGGCCCTACTCCTACAATGAGCAGTTCTTC. Amino acid sequence: CASSRLGGPYSYNEQFF. V usage is TRBV27 and J usage is TRBJ2-1; no definite D call. V gave up 5 bases and J gave up 0 bases, with 17 bases separating them. Germline CDR1 and CDR2: MNHEY and SMNVEV (reference sequence). The CDR3 loop spans 17 amino acids.

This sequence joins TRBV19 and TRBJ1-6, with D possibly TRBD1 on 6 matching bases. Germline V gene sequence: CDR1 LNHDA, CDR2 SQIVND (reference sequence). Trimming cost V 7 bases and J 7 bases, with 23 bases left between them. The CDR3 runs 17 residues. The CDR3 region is CASTITPPGASNSPLHF. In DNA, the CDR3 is TGTGCCAGTACCATCACGCCACCAGGGGCCTCGAATTCACCCCTCCACTTT.

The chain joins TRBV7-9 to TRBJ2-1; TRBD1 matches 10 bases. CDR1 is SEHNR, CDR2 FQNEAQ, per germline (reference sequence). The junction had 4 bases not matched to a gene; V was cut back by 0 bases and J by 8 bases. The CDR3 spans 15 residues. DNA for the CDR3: TGTGCCAGCAGCTTAGCTGAGACAGGGGGCGATGAGCAGTTCTTC. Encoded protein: CASSLAETGGDEQFF. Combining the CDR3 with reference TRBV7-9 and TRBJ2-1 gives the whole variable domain DTGVSQNPRHKITKRGQNVTFRCDPISEHNRLYWYRQTLGQGPEFLTYFQNEAQLEKSRLLSDRFSAERPKGSFSTLEIQRTEQGDSAMYLCASSLAETGGDEQFFGPGTRLTVL.

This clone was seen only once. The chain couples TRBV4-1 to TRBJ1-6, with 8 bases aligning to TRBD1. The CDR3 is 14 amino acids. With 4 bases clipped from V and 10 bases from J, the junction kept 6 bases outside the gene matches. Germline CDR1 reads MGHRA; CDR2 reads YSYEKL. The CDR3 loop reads CASSLGQGWSPLHF. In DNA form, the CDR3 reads TGCGCCAGCAGCCTCGGACAGGGATGGTCACCCCTCCACTTT.

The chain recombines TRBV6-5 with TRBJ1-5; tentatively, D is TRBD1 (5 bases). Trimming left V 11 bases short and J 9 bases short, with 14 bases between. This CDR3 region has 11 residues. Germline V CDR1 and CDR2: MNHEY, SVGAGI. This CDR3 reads CAGGHPGPQHF. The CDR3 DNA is TGTGCCGGTGGACACCCGGGGCCCCAGCATTTT.

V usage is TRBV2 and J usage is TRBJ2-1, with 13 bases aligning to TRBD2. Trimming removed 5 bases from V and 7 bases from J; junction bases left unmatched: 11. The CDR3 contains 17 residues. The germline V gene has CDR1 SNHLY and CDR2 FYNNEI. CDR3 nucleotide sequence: TGTGCCAGCAGTCGTGGACTAGCGGGGGCGAGGGTAAATGAGCAGTTCTTC. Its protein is CASSRGLAGARVNEQFF.

CDR3 sequence reads: CASSTSGMNTEAFF. The CDR3 bases are TGCGCCAGCAGCACCAGCGGAATGAACACTGAAGCTTTCTTT. The chain couples TRBV5-1 to TRBJ1-1, with D uncertain. CDR1 and CDR2 (germline): SGHRS, YFSETQ. This CDR3 has 14 residues. Between the trimmed V and J ends, which lost 4 bases and 0 bases, there was a span of 10 bases.

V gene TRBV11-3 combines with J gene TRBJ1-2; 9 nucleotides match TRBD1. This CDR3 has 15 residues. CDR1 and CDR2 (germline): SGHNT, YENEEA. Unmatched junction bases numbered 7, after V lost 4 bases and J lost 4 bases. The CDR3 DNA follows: TGTGCCAGCAGCTCCGGGACAGGGTTCCCCTATGGCTACACCTTC. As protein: CASSSGTGFPYGYTF. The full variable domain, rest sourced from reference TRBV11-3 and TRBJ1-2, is EAGVVQSPRYKIIEKKQPVAFWCNPISGHNTLYWYLQNLGQGPELLIRYENEEAVDDSQLPKDRFSAERLKGVDSTLKIQPAELGDSAVYLCASSSGTGFPYGYTFGSGTRLTVV.

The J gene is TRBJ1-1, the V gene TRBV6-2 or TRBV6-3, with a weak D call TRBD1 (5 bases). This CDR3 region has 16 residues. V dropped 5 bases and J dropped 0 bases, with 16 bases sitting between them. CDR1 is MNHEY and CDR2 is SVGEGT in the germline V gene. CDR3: CASSHRAGRLNTEAFF. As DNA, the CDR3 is TGTGCCAGCAGTCATCGGGCAGGGCGATTGAACACTGAAGCTTTCTTT.

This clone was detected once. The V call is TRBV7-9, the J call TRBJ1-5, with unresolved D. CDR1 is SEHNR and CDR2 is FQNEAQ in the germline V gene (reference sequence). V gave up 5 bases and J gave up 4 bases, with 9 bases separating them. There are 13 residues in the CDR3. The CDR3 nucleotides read TGTGCCAGCAGCCCCGACGGGAATCAGCCCCAGCATTTT. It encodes CASSPDGNQPQHF.

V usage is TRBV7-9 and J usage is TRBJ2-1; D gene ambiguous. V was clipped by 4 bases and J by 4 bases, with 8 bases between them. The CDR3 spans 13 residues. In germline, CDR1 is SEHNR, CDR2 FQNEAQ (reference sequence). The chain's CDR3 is CASSSSPYNEQFF. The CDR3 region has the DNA TGTGCCAGCAGCTCATCCCCATACAATGAGCAGTTCTTC.

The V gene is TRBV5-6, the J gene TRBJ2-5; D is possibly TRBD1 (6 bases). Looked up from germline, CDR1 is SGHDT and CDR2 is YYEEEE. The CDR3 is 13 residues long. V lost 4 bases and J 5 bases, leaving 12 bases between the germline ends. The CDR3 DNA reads TGTGCCAGCAGCACCAACAGGGTCGAGACCCAGTACTTC. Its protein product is CASSTNRVETQYF.

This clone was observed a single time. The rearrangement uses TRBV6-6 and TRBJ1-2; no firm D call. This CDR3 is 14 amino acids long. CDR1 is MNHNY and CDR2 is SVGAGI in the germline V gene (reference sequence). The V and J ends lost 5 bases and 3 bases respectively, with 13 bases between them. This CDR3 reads CASSGPGDYYGYTF. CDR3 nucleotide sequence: TGTGCCAGCAGTGGCCCCGGAGACTACTATGGCTACACCTTC.

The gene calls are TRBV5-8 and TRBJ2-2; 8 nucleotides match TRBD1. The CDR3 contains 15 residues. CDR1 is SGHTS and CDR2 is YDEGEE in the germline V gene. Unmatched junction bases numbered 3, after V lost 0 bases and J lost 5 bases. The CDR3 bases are TGTGCCAGCAGCTTGGGGACAGGGAGGACCGGGGAGCTGTTTTTT. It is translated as CASSLGTGRTGELFF.

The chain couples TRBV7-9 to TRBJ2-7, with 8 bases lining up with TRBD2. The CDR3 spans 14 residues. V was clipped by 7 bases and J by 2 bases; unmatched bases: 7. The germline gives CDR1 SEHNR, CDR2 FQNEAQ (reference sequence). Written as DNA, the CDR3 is TGTGCCAGCACCCTCACTAGCGGACCCTACGAGCAGTACTTC. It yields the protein CASTLTSGPYEQYF.

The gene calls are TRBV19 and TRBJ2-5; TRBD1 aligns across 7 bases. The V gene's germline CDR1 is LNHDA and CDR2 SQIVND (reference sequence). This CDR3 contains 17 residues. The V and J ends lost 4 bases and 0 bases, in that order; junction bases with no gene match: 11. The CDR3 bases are TGTGCCAGTAGTACCCACCCTGACAGGGCAAACCAAGAGACCCAGTACTTC. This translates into CASSTHPDRANQETQYF.

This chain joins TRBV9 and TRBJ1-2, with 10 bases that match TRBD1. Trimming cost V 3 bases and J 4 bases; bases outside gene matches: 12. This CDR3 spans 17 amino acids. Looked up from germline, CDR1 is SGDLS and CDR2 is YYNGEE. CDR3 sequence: CASSDPGQGERSYGYTF. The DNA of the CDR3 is TGTGCCAGCAGCGACCCTGGACAGGGGGAGCGGAGCTATGGCTACACCTTC.

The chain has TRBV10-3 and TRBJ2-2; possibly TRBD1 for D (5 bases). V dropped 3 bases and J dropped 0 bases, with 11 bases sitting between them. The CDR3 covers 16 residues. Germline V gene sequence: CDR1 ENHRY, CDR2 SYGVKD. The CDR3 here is CAISEGDRTNTGELFF. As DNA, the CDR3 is TGTGCCATCAGTGAAGGAGACAGAACGAACACCGGGGAGCTGTTTTTT.

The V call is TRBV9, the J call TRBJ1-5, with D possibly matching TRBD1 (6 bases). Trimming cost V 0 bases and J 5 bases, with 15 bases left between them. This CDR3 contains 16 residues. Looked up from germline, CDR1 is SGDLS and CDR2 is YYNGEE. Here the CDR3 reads CASSVGDPQGDQPQHF. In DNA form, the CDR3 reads TGTGCCAGCAGCGTAGGGGACCCACAGGGCGATCAGCCCCAGCATTTT. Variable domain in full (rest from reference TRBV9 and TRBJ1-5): DSGVTQTPKHLITATGQRVTLRCSPRSGDLSVYWYQQSLDQGLQFLIQYYNGEERAKGNILERFSAQQFPDLHSELNLSSLELGDSALYFCASSVGDPQGDQPQHFGDGTRLSIL.

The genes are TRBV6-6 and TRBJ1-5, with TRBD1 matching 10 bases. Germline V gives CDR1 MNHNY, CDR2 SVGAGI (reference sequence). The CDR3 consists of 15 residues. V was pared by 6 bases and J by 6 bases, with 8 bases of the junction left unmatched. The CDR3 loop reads CASSLRDRGSQPQHF. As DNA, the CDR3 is TGTGCCAGCAGCCTCCGGGACAGGGGATCTCAGCCCCAGCATTTT.